Below are 28 T cell receptor beta chains sequenced from a single sample in a study of blood T cell repertoires in COVID-19. Profiled with immunoSEQ multiplex PCR; TCRdb holds only in-frame clones, not every one. The sample has 150,000 to 200,000 clones, under 85% seen once. Sequencing used peripheral blood. Every receptor here comes from a man aged 60 to 75 with active or convalescent COVID-19.

CDR3 amino acids: CASSLAWGYGGSYEQYF. CDR3 bases: TGTGCCAGCAGCTTAGCGTGGGGGTACGGGGGCTCCTACGAGCAGTACTTC. The gene calls are TRBV7-9 and TRBJ2-7, with a weak D call TRBD2 (6 bases). The ends were cut back, 0 bases at V and 0 bases at J, with 15 bases in the middle. This CDR3 has 17 residues. The germline V gene encodes CDR1 SEHNR and CDR2 FQNEAQ (reference sequence).

This sequence joins TRBV7-9 and TRBJ2-4, with 10 bases aligning to TRBD2. This CDR3 spans 16 amino acids. J lost 8 bases, V lost 0 bases, and 7 bases had no gene match. Per germline, CDR1 SEHNR and CDR2 FQNEAQ (reference sequence). The CDR3 reads CASSLAIAGGGYIQYF. The CDR3, as DNA: TGTGCCAGCAGCTTAGCTATAGCGGGAGGCGGATACATTCAGTACTTC.

V usage is TRBV7-8 and J usage is TRBJ1-6; tentative D call: TRBD1 (6 bases). Trimming left V 2 bases short and J 9 bases short, with 20 bases between. The CDR3 covers 17 residues. CDR1 and CDR2 from the germline V gene are SGHVS and FQNEAQ. The CDR3 here is CASSLSSGGARGSPLHF. DNA of the CDR3: TGTGCCAGCAGCTTAAGCTCGGGGGGGGCTCGCGGTTCACCCCTCCACTTT.

V gene TRBV7-2 combines with J gene TRBJ1-1, with a possible D match to TRBD1 (6 bases). V dropped 4 bases and J dropped 1 base, with 13 bases sitting between them. CDR1 and CDR2 (germline): SGHTA, FQGNSA. The CDR3 covers 15 residues. The CDR3 loop reads CASSSIQGQNTEAFF. The CDR3 bases are TGTGCCAGCAGCTCCATACAGGGACAGAACACTGAAGCTTTCTTT.

The V gene is TRBV28, the J gene TRBJ2-5; 7 bases map to TRBD1. The CDR3 sequence is 15 residues long. Germline trimming cut 5 bases from V and 4 bases from J; bases unmatched to any gene: 10. Germline lookup yields CDR1 MDHEN and CDR2 SYDVKM. For the CDR3, the DNA is TGTGCCAGCAGTCTCTCGGACAGGCTGGTAGAGACCCAGTACTTC. The encoded protein is CASSLSDRLVETQYF.

The V call is TRBV7-2, the J call TRBJ1-1; no clear D gene. The length of the CDR3 is 14 residues. Trimming pared 2 bases from V and 0 bases from J, leaving 7 bases between. Germline V gene lookup returns CDR1 SGHTA and CDR2 FQGNSA. CDR3 nucleotides: TGTGCCAGCAGCTTACTGGCCTTGAACACTGAAGCTTTCTTT. It encodes CASSLLALNTEAFF.

The chain employs TRBV27 and TRBJ2-2; 13 positions match TRBD2. The germline CDR1 and CDR2 sequences are MNHEY and SMNVEV (reference sequence). CDR3 length: 16 amino acids. With V trimmed by 5 bases and J by 6 bases, 6 bases remained unmatched. The DNA for the CDR3 is TGTGCCAGCAGTCCCGGACTAGCGGGAGAACCCGGGGAGCTGTTTTTT. Its translation: CASSPGLAGEPGELFF.

The chain uses TRBV7-3 and TRBJ2-3, with TRBD1 identical over 11 bases. The CDR3 runs 13 residues. Germline V lookup: CDR1 SGHTA, CDR2 FQGTGA. Germline trimming cut 10 bases from V and 4 bases from J; bases unmatched to any gene: 4. CDR3 residues: CATGQGAADTQYF. Written as DNA, the CDR3 is TGTGCCACCGGACAGGGGGCCGCAGATACGCAGTATTTT.

The chain recombines TRBV5-1 with TRBJ2-7, with TRBD2 identical over 11 bases. CDR3 length equals 15 residues. Germline CDR1 and CDR2: SGHRS and YFSETQ. V was clipped by 4 bases and J by 0 bases; unmatched bases: 3. In DNA, the CDR3 is TGCGCCAGCAGCCCAACTAGCGGGAGCTCCTACGAGCAGTACTTC. It is translated as CASSPTSGSSYEQYF.

The V and J genes are TRBV20-1 and TRBJ1-1, with 8 bases identical to TRBD1. Germline trimming cut 6 bases from V and 4 bases from J; bases unmatched to any gene: 10. This CDR3 spans 14 amino acids. Germline lookup yields CDR1 DFQATT and CDR2 SNEGSKA (reference sequence). CDR3 DNA sequence: TGCAGTGCCAGTTCGACAGGGGAGGGCACTGAAGCTTTCTTT. Translated: CSASSTGEGTEAFF.

The sample holds one count of this clone. The gene calls are TRBV20-1 and TRBJ2-1, with 9 bases matching TRBD2. The length of the CDR3 is 17 residues. The V gene end was trimmed by 3 bases and the J gene end by 0 bases; junction bases not matched to a gene: 9. Per the germline V gene, CDR1 is DFQATT and CDR2 is SNEGSKA (reference sequence). CDR3 loop: CSASISGSLSSYNEQFF. CDR3 bases: TGCAGTGCTAGTATTAGCGGGAGCCTGAGCTCCTACAATGAGCAGTTCTTC.

This clone has just a few counts. The chain employs TRBV9 and TRBJ2-1; 12 bases line up with TRBD2. The CDR3 has 20 residues. The V gene's germline CDR1 is SGDLS and CDR2 YYNGEE. V was pared by 4 bases and J by 0 bases, with 14 bases of the junction left unmatched. CDR3 nucleotide sequence: TGTGCCAGCAGCCCCCGGGGGCTAGCGGGAGGGGGGAGCTCCTACAATGAGCAGTTCTTC. As protein: CASSPRGLAGGGSSYNEQFF.

The rearrangement joins TRBV7-2 to TRBJ2-3, with D tentatively TRBD2 (6 bases). CDR3 length: 16 residues. The V end lost 1 base, the J end lost 6 bases, and 17 bases lay between the germline ends. The V gene's germline CDR1 is SGHTA and CDR2 FQGNSA. CDR3: CASSLVGVVSGDTQYF. The CDR3 DNA reads TGTGCCAGCAGCTTAGTTGGCGTGGTGAGCGGGGATACGCAGTATTTT. Looking up the rest from reference TRBV7-2 and TRBJ2-3 gives the full variable domain: GAGVSQSPSNKVTEKGKDVELRCDPISGHTALYWYRQSLGQGLEFLIYFQGNSAPDKSGLPSDRFSAERTGGSVSTLTIQRTQQEDSAVYLCASSLVGVVSGDTQYFGPGTRLTVL.

The chain is built from TRBV4-2 and TRBJ1-2; 8 positions agree with TRBD1. Germline CDR1 reads LGHNA; CDR2 reads YNFKEQ. V gave up 3 bases and J gave up 3 bases; unmatched junction bases: 9. CDR3 length equals 16 residues. The CDR3 DNA is TGTGCCAGCAGCCACTTTACAGGGGGAAAGGACTATGGCTACACCTTC. Translated: CASSHFTGGKDYGYTF.

The chain couples TRBV5-1 to TRBJ1-1, with a possible D match to TRBD1 (6 bases). V was cut by 0 bases and J by 4 bases, with 13 bases left in between. The CDR3 loop spans 15 amino acids. Germline CDR1 reads SGHRS; CDR2 reads YFSETQ. The CDR3 sequence is CASSLEGEGSTEAFF. CDR3 bases: TGCGCCAGCAGCTTGGAGGGGGAGGGAAGCACTGAAGCTTTCTTT.

The CDR3 nucleotides read TGTGCCAGCAGTGATAGATCGTGGGGCAATAAAAACACTGAAGCTTTCTTT. As protein: CASSDRSWGNKNTEAFF. This chain joins TRBV6-1 and TRBJ1-1; TRBD1 might be the D (5 bases). CDR1 and CDR2 (germline): MNHNS, SASEGT. The germline V and J ends were trimmed by 3 bases and 2 bases, with 19 bases remaining between them. CDR3 size: 17 residues.

This clone appeared a single time. The rearrangement links TRBV14 to TRBJ2-2, with 11 bases lining up with TRBD1. With V trimmed by 2 bases and J by 4 bases, 6 bases remained unmatched. Germline V CDR1 and CDR2: SGHDN, FVKESK. The CDR3 loop spans 17 amino acids. This CDR3 is CASSQRTGGVGTGELFF. DNA for the CDR3: TGTGCCAGCAGCCAAAGGACAGGGGGCGTCGGCACCGGGGAGCTGTTTTTT.

The genes are TRBV10-1 and TRBJ2-3; 9 nucleotides match TRBD1. Trimming at V came to 5 bases and at J to 3 bases, leaving 9 bases not matched to a gene. Germline V gives CDR1 WNHNN, CDR2 SYGVQD (reference sequence). The CDR3 is made up of 16 amino acids. CDR3 residues: CASSQSRTGETDTQYF. DNA of the CDR3: TGCGCCAGCAGTCAATCCCGGACAGGGGAGACAGATACGCAGTATTTT.

The chain combines TRBV12-3 or TRBV12-4 with TRBJ2-1; TRBD1 matches 7 bases. Trimming removed 8 bases from V and 8 bases from J; junction bases left unmatched: 9. The CDR3 covers 13 residues. Written as DNA, the CDR3 is TGTGCCAGCGGGACAGTGTCCCAGGATGAGCAGTTCTTC. Its protein is CASGTVSQDEQFF.

The gene calls are TRBV11-3 and TRBJ2-7; D perhaps matches TRBD2 (5 bases). The germline CDR1 and CDR2 sequences are SGHNT and YENEEA. The V end lost 0 bases, the J end lost 6 bases, and 21 bases lay between the germline ends. CDR3 length: 17 residues. The DNA of the CDR3 is TGTGCCAGCAGCTTAGAGGCTTGGAGCGGCCCCGCGTCCGAGCAGTACTTC. This gives the protein CASSLEAWSGPASEQYF.

The chain links TRBV5-1 to TRBJ2-7; D unresolved. V dropped 0 bases and J dropped 7 bases, with 11 bases sitting between them. The CDR3 spans 13 residues. The germline CDR1 and CDR2 sequences are SGHRS and YFSETQ. In nucleotides, the CDR3 is TGCGCCAGCAGCTTGGTGGTTTCGGGTGAGCAGTACTTC. This encodes CASSLVVSGEQYF.

This rearrangement joins TRBV6-2 or TRBV6-3 to TRBJ1-1; 10 nucleotides match TRBD1. J lost 4 bases, V lost 5 bases, and 1 base had no gene match. CDR1 and CDR2 (germline): MNHEY, SVGEGT. There are 13 residues in the CDR3. The CDR3: CASSDRGLTEAFF. The CDR3 DNA is TGTGCCAGCAGTGACAGGGGGCTCACTGAAGCTTTCTTT.

V gene TRBV7-8 combines with J gene TRBJ1-1, with 8 bases lining up with TRBD1. V was clipped by 1 base and J by 3 bases; unmatched bases: 4. Germline V gene sequence: CDR1 SGHVS, CDR2 FQNEAQ. The CDR3 totals 15 residues. The chain's CDR3 is CASSLDGQGYTEAFF. In DNA, the CDR3 is TGTGCCAGCAGCTTAGACGGACAGGGCTACACTGAAGCTTTCTTT. Drawing the rest from reference TRBV7-8 and TRBJ1-1, the complete variable domain is GAGVSQSPRYKVAKRGQDVALRCDPISGHVSLFWYQQALGQGPEFLTYFQNEAQLDKSGLPSDRFFAERPEGSVSTLKIQRTQQEDSAVYLCASSLDGQGYTEAFFGQGTRLTVV.

This clone was observed once. In DNA form, the CDR3 reads TGTGCCAGCAGTTACTCGCACAGCCCCATTTATGGCTACACCTTC. Translated: CASSYSHSPIYGYTF. The rearrangement links TRBV6-5 to TRBJ1-2, with no clear D. This CDR3 region has 15 residues. CDR1 is MNHEY, CDR2 SVGAGI, per germline. The V gene lost 0 bases and the J gene lost 5 bases, with 13 bases spanning the gap.

The chain carries TRBV20-1 and TRBJ2-1; D uncertain. This CDR3 is built from 16 residues. CDR1 and CDR2 from the germline V gene are DFQATT and SNEGSKA (reference sequence). V gave up 3 bases and J gave up 0 bases, with 15 bases separating them. The CDR3 here is CSASRFELSSYNEQFF. CDR3 nucleotides: TGCAGTGCTAGTCGGTTCGAATTGAGCTCCTACAATGAGCAGTTCTTC.

A single count supports this clone. The gene calls are TRBV5-5 and TRBJ2-7; D is possibly TRBD2 (6 bases). The V gene's germline CDR1 is SGHKS and CDR2 YYEKEE (reference sequence). This CDR3 spans 13 amino acids. Between the trimmed V and J ends, which lost 3 bases and 7 bases, there was a span of 14 bases. The CDR3 sequence: CASSYSGVREQYF. As DNA, the CDR3 is TGTGCCAGCAGCTATTCGGGGGTAAGAGAGCAGTACTTC.

In its sample, this clone was seen a few times. This CDR3 reads CASSLGSYNEQFF. CDR3 coding DNA: TGTGCCAGCAGCCTCGGGTCCTACAATGAGCAGTTCTTC. This rearrangement joins TRBV13 to TRBJ2-1; no clear D gene. This CDR3 contains 13 residues. The germline V gene has CDR1 PRHDT and CDR2 FYEKMQ (reference sequence). The V and J ends lost 5 bases and 1 base respectively, with 6 bases between them.

The gene calls are TRBV24-1 and TRBJ1-5; 7 bases are shared with TRBD1. The CDR3 totals 15 residues. From germline, CDR1 is KGHDR and CDR2 SFDVKD. The junction had 7 bases not matched to a gene; V was cut back by 2 bases and J by 7 bases. DNA for the CDR3: TGTGCCACCAGTGATTCCAGGGGGTCTGGGCAGCCCCAGCATTTT. It yields the protein CATSDSRGSGQPQHF.